One sample yielded the 27 T cell receptor beta chains listed below, sequenced in a study of shared clonotypes between healthy human individuals. Assay used: immunoSEQ multiplex PCR; TCRdb lists only in-frame clones, some missing. There are around 1,900,000 clones in the sample; just under 95% occur only once, and under 2% lies in the top ten. Naive CD8 isolation took CD45RO-negative cells positively selected for CCR7 and excluded terminally differentiated effector memory CD45RA+ cells. Sequenced material: naive CD8+ T cells from PBMCs. These receptors all come from a man aged 18-30 years in good health. Some clones in this sample may be carry-over from other donors' samples.

The V call is TRBV28, the J call TRBJ1-1; 9 nucleotides align to TRBD1. This CDR3 has 13 amino acids. The V gene end was trimmed by 6 bases and the J gene end by 7 bases; junction bases not matched to a gene: 6. Germline CDR1 and CDR2: MDHEN and SYDVKM. The CDR3 loop reads CASSTQGANEAFF. CDR3 in DNA: TGTGCCAGCAGCACACAGGGGGCGAATGAAGCTTTCTTT.

V and J are TRBV27 and TRBJ2-1; no definite D call. Germline V lookup: CDR1 MNHEY, CDR2 SMNVEV (reference sequence). The V end lost 5 bases, the J end lost 13 bases, and 18 bases lay between the germline ends. The CDR3 sequence is 13 residues long. CDR3 sequence (DNA): TGTGCCAGCAGTCCATTAACCCGCGTTTACCAGTTCTTC. Amino acids: CASSPLTRVYQFF.

The V call is TRBV19, the J call TRBJ1-1, with D unresolved. CDR1 is LNHDA, CDR2 SQIVND, per germline (reference sequence). The CDR3 covers 13 residues. Trimming shortened V by 7 bases and J by 2 bases, and 11 bases separated the two germline ends. The DNA for the CDR3 is TGTGCCAGTAAGTACCTGGGAAACACTGAAGCTTTCTTT. This gives the protein CASKYLGNTEAFF.

The chain joins TRBV10-3 to TRBJ2-1, with 9 bases identical to TRBD2. The CDR3 totals 18 residues. CDR1 and CDR2 (germline): ENHRY, SYGVKD. V lost 6 bases and J lost 0; bases outside the gene matches: 12. The CDR3 DNA reads as TGTGCCATCAGCGGCGGGAGGGCCGGTCCCCCCTCCTACAATGAGCAGTTCTTC. It specifies CAISGGRAGPPSYNEQFF.

This chain uses TRBV28 with TRBJ2-7; D perhaps matches TRBD2 (5 bases). CDR1 MDHEN and CDR2 SYDVKM come from the germline V gene. V lost 5 bases to trimming and J lost 1 base, with 15 bases between them. This CDR3 region has 15 residues. The CDR3 reads CASSPFGEQSYEQYF. The DNA of the CDR3 is TGTGCCAGCAGTCCTTTCGGGGAACAATCCTACGAGCAGTACTTC.

The J gene is TRBJ2-3, the V gene TRBV16; D possibly corresponds to TRBD1 (6 bases). The CDR3 has 17 amino acids. CDR1 KGHSY and CDR2 FQNENV come from the germline V gene. V was pared by 7 bases and J by 2 bases, with 22 bases between. Here the CDR3 reads CASIRSRTGTPTDTQYF. The CDR3 bases are TGTGCCAGCATCCGCTCCCGAACAGGGACCCCCACAGATACGCAGTATTTT. Full variable domain (missing parts from reference TRBV16 and TRBJ2-3): GEEVAQTPKHLVRGEGQKAKLYCAPIKGHSYVFWYQQVLKNEFKFLISFQNENVFDETGMPKERFSAKCLPNSPCSLEIQATKLEDSAVYFCASIRSRTGTPTDTQYFGPGTRLTVL.

This clone occurred once. The chain is built from TRBV23-1 and TRBJ2-3; D might be TRBD1 (6 bases). TRBV23-1 is an open reading frame whose function is uncertain. The CDR3 has 17 amino acids. V was shortened by 4 bases and J by 0 bases, with 17 bases between the two germline ends. The CDR3 DNA follows: TGCGCCAGCAGTCGGATTCGGGGACATGTAAGCACAGATACGCAGTATTTT. Protein sequence: CASSRIRGHVSTDTQYF.

This rearrangement joins TRBV27 to TRBJ1-5, with D maybe TRBD1 (5 bases). V lost 3 bases, J lost 6 bases, and 9 bases lay in between. The CDR3 sequence is 13 residues long. Germline CDR1 reads MNHEY; CDR2 reads SMNVEV (reference sequence). CDR3 amino acids: CASSFQGSQPQHF. The CDR3 DNA reads as TGTGCCAGCAGTTTTCAGGGAAGTCAGCCCCAGCATTTT.

The rearrangement joins TRBV28 to TRBJ2-2; 14 nucleotides match TRBD2. Trimming took 3 bases from V and 5 from J; bases not matched to a gene: 8. The CDR3 consists of 18 residues. Germline-derived CDR1 and CDR2 are MDHEN and SYDVKM. CDR3 sequence reads: CASSFPRLAGGWTGELFF. The CDR3 region has the DNA TGTGCCAGCAGTTTCCCCAGACTAGCGGGAGGGTGGACCGGGGAGCTGTTTTTT. The complete variable domain, with remaining parts taken from reference TRBV28 and TRBJ2-2, reads DVKVTQSSRYLVKRTGEKVFLECVQDMDHENMFWYRQDPGLGLRLIYFSYDVKMKEKGDIPEGYSVSREKKERFSLILESASTNQTSMYLCASSFPRLAGGWTGELFFGEGSRLTVL.

J is TRBJ2-7 and V is TRBV23-1; D is unclear. TRBV23-1 is placed among ORFs of uncertain function. V shed 6 bases and J shed 5 bases, with 11 bases lying between them. CDR3 length: 12 amino acids. CDR3 sequence reads: CASRPRHHEQYF. CDR3 nucleotide sequence: TGCGCCAGCAGACCCAGACATCACGAGCAGTACTTC.

This chain uses TRBV10-3 with TRBJ1-4, with 8 bases identical to TRBD1. Per germline, CDR1 ENHRY and CDR2 SYGVKD. Unmatched junction bases numbered 5, after V lost 6 bases and J lost 5 bases. The CDR3 contains 14 residues. CDR3 in amino acids: CAISEDRVNEKLFF. CDR3 nucleotides: TGTGCCATCAGCGAGGACAGGGTAAATGAAAAACTGTTTTTT.

This clone was found a few times. CDR3 loop: CASSQRTDHYEQYF. CDR3 sequence (DNA): TGTGCCAGCAGTCAACGGACCGATCACTACGAGCAGTACTTC. The V call is TRBV27, the J call TRBJ2-7; D not resolved. Germline V gives CDR1 MNHEY, CDR2 SMNVEV (reference sequence). The V and J ends lost 5 bases and 3 bases respectively, with 14 bases between them. The CDR3 is made up of 14 amino acids.

The chain joins TRBV9 to TRBJ2-1; 7 bases are shared with TRBD2. CDR3 length equals 14 residues. Germline V gene data show CDR1 as SGDLS and CDR2 as YYNGEE. With 2 bases clipped from V and 7 bases from J, the junction kept 6 bases outside the gene matches. CDR3 nucleotides: TGTGCCAGCAGCGTTGACGGGGGGTGGAATGAGCAGTTCTTC. Its protein is CASSVDGGWNEQFF.

On this clone: The sample contains more than one DNA sequence encoding this CDR3. CDR3 amino acids: CASSLGTSGYNEQFF. For the CDR3, the DNA is TGTGCCAGCTCACTCGGGACTAGCGGTTACAATGAGCAGTTCTTC. The chain employs TRBV18 and TRBJ2-1, with 11 bases fitting TRBD2. Germline values: CDR1 KGHSH, CDR2 LQKENI. V lost 4 bases to trimming and J lost 4 bases; unmatched junction nucleotides: 3. The CDR3 contains 15 residues.

The chain uses TRBV9 and TRBJ2-7; 8 bases are shared with TRBD1. In germline, CDR1 is SGDLS, CDR2 YYNGEE. CDR3 length: 15 amino acids. The V gene end was trimmed by 3 bases and the J gene end by 5 bases; junction bases not matched to a gene: 10. CDR3 bases: TGTGCCAGCAGCGATACGGGACAGGAAGACGACGAGCAGTACTTC. Translated: CASSDTGQEDDEQYF.

This clone has a handful of counts. V usage is TRBV5-1 and J usage is TRBJ2-1; D uncertain. There are 11 residues in the CDR3. V was cut by 0 bases and J by 9 bases, with 4 bases left in between. The V gene's germline CDR1 is SGHRS and CDR2 YFSETQ. The CDR3 bases are TGCGCCAGCAGCTTGGAGGGTGAGCAGTTCTTC. Protein sequence: CASSLEGEQFF.

The V call is TRBV7-9, the J call TRBJ2-5; no clear D. This CDR3 is built from 14 residues. The V end lost 4 bases, the J end lost 2 bases, and 11 bases lay between the germline ends. From germline, CDR1 is SEHNR and CDR2 FQNEAQ (reference sequence). CDR3 nucleotide sequence: TGTGCCAGCAGCTCCGGACGGCTGCAAGAGACCCAGTACTTC. This gives the protein CASSSGRLQETQYF.

The V gene is TRBV7-9, the J gene TRBJ2-7; 7 bases align to TRBD1. Germline lookup yields CDR1 SEHNR and CDR2 FQNEAQ (reference sequence). There are 16 residues in the CDR3. Trimming removed 4 bases from V and 0 bases from J; junction bases left unmatched: 9. The CDR3 is CASSSTTDRISYEQYF. The CDR3 DNA sequence: TGTGCCAGCAGCTCCACGACGGACAGGATCTCCTACGAGCAGTACTTC.

V usage is TRBV2 and J usage is TRBJ2-3; 7 bases line up with TRBD1. CDR3 length: 16 residues. The germline gives CDR1 SNHLY, CDR2 FYNNEI. V lost 5 bases to trimming and J lost 2 bases; unmatched junction nucleotides: 10. The CDR3 coding sequence is TGTGCCAGCAGTACTCCCGGGACAGCCCTCACAGATACGCAGTATTTT. It is translated as CASSTPGTALTDTQYF. The full variable domain, with the rest looked up from reference TRBV2 and TRBJ2-3, is EPEVTQTPSHQVTQMGQEVILRCVPISNHLYFYWYRQILGQKVEFLVSFYNNEISEKSEIFDDQFSVERPDGSNFTLKIRSTKLEDSAMYFCASSTPGTALTDTQYFGPGTRLTVL.

V is TRBV19 and J is TRBJ2-7; D gene unclear. Trimming removed 3 bases from V and 5 bases from J, with 11 bases in between. CDR3 size: 13 residues. CDR1 and CDR2 (germline): LNHDA, SQIVND (reference sequence). This chain's CDR3 is CASSIVHPDEQYF. CDR3 nucleotides: TGTGCCAGTAGTATCGTCCACCCGGACGAGCAGTACTTC. Using reference TRBV19 and TRBJ2-7 for the parts outside the CDR3, the full variable domain is DGGITQSPKYLFRKEGQNVTLSCEQNLNHDAMYWYRQDPGQGLRLIYYSQIVNDFQKGDIAEGYSVSREKKESFPLTVTSAQKNPTAFYLCASSIVHPDEQYFGPGTRLTVT.

V gene TRBV28 combines with J gene TRBJ2-2; TRBD2 agrees at 9 bases. V shed 5 bases and J 4 bases; nucleotides not matched to a gene: 8. Looked up from germline, CDR1 is MDHEN and CDR2 is SYDVKM. This CDR3 is 16 amino acids long. In DNA form, the CDR3 reads TGTGCCAGCAGTACCCTGACTAGCGGATTCACCGGGGAGCTGTTTTTT. Translation gives CASSTLTSGFTGELFF.

This clone was observed once. This chain joins TRBV28 and TRBJ1-5, with TRBD1 as a possible D gene (6 bases). Between the trimmed V and J ends, which lost 8 bases and 1 base, there was a span of 24 bases. Germline CDR1 reads MDHEN; CDR2 reads SYDVKM. The CDR3 length is 18 residues. DNA for the CDR3: TGTGCCAGCGGGGGGGTCGACAGCCGTCAGGGGAGCAATCAGCCCCAGCATTTT. It codes for CASGGVDSRQGSNQPQHF.

The chain recombines TRBV5-1 with TRBJ2-7, with D possibly matching TRBD1 (5 bases). Germline V gives CDR1 SGHRS, CDR2 YFSETQ. V gave up 0 bases and J gave up 4 bases, with 14 bases separating them. CDR3 size: 15 residues. CDR3 sequence: CASSLAQGSLYEQYF. The CDR3 region has the DNA TGCGCCAGCAGCTTGGCGCAGGGCAGTCTATACGAGCAGTACTTC.

This chain joins TRBV27 and TRBJ2-7, with 10 bases lining up with TRBD1. The ends lost 6 bases at V and 5 bases at J; junction bases unmatched: 7. Germline CDR1 is MNHEY and CDR2 is SMNVEV (reference sequence). The CDR3 length is 14 residues. CDR3 nucleotides: TGTGCCAGCAGGGAGGGGACAGGGGCTGACGAGCAGTACTTC. This translates into CASREGTGADEQYF.

As to this clone: This sample also contains other DNA sequences that code for the same CDR3. The J gene is TRBJ2-7, the V gene TRBV19; 10 bases agree with TRBD1. Trimming cost V 5 bases and J 3 bases; bases outside gene matches: 4. The V gene's germline CDR1 is LNHDA and CDR2 SQIVND (reference sequence). This CDR3 is built from 14 residues. The CDR3 sequence: CASSFRDRGYEQYF. CDR3 DNA: TGTGCCAGTAGTTTCCGGGACAGGGGCTACGAGCAGTACTTC.

Concerning this clone itself: In the same sample, other DNA sequences code for this CDR3. The gene calls are TRBV7-9 and TRBJ2-3; D is undetermined. Germline V CDR1 and CDR2: SEHNR, FQNEAQ (reference sequence). V lost 2 bases and J lost 3, with 3 bases in between. The CDR3 extends over 12 amino acids. In DNA form, the CDR3 reads TGTGCCAGCAGCTTAATTACAGATACGCAGTATTTT. This gives the protein CASSLITDTQYF.

This chain joins TRBV19 and TRBJ2-3, with D unresolved. V was clipped by 6 bases and J by 0 bases, with 13 bases between them. CDR1 and CDR2 from the germline V gene are LNHDA and SQIVND (reference sequence). The CDR3 is made up of 15 amino acids. The chain's CDR3 is CASSTADLSTDTQYF. The CDR3 region has the DNA TGTGCCAGTAGCACCGCCGACCTGAGCACAGATACGCAGTATTTT. The whole variable domain, remainder taken from reference TRBV19 and TRBJ2-3, is DGGITQSPKYLFRKEGQNVTLSCEQNLNHDAMYWYRQDPGQGLRLIYYSQIVNDFQKGDIAEGYSVSREKKESFPLTVTSAQKNPTAFYLCASSTADLSTDTQYFGPGTRLTVL.